This passage covers 7 T cell receptor beta chains from one sample sequenced in a study of control samples from healthy donors and cancer patients. TCRdb's copy holds only in-frame clones and misses some; the assay was immunoSEQ multiplex PCR. The sample lists 200,000 to 250,000 clones; just under 95% were seen once. The sequencing sample was made of blood. The receptor set was obtained from a man aged 50 to 59 in good health.

The chain recombines TRBV5-1 with TRBJ2-2, with a tentative D call TRBD1 (6 bases). Germline lookup yields CDR1 SGHRS and CDR2 YFSETQ. CDR3 length equals 16 residues. Trimming removed 3 bases from V and 2 bases from J, with 14 bases in between. The CDR3 nucleotides are TGCGCCAGCAGCTCCCAAGCGACAGGAAACACCGGGGAGCTGTTTTTT. Translating it yields CASSSQATGNTGELFF.

V and J are TRBV9 and TRBJ1-2; a possible D gene is TRBD1 (5 bases). The CDR3 runs 16 residues. The germline V gene encodes CDR1 SGDLS and CDR2 YYNGEE. V was clipped by 0 bases and J by 0 bases, with 12 bases between them. CDR3 residues: CASSVGTGLPNYGYTF. The CDR3 DNA follows: TGTGCCAGCAGCGTAGGCACAGGACTCCCTAACTATGGCTACACCTTC.

The chain recombines TRBV20-1 with TRBJ2-4; the D gene is possibly TRBD2 (6 bases). From germline, CDR1 is DFQATT and CDR2 SNEGSKA (reference sequence). The CDR3 totals 15 residues. Trimming took off 3 bases at V and 0 bases at J, with 12 bases between the two ends. CDR3 in DNA: TGCAGTGCTAGTTGGAGGGACCTAGCCAAAAACATTCAGTACTTC. Translation: CSASWRDLAKNIQYF.

The chain couples TRBV15 to TRBJ1-2, with 8 bases lining up with TRBD1. V trimming: 4 bases; J trimming: 5 bases; junction bases outside the gene matches: 15. This CDR3 has 17 residues. Germline CDR1 and CDR2: LNHNV and YYDKDF (reference sequence). DNA of the CDR3: TGTGCCACCAGCAAGGGGGTTGGAGGACAGGGCGGGTATGGCTACACCTTC. This sequence encodes CATSKGVGGQGGYGYTF.

This chain links TRBV9 with TRBJ1-1; possibly TRBD1 for D (6 bases). V was shortened by 0 bases and J by 10 bases, with 16 bases between the two germline ends. The germline gives CDR1 SGDLS, CDR2 YYNGEE. The CDR3 covers 14 residues. CDR3 DNA sequence: TGTGCCAGCAGCGTAGGTGGACAGTCGGTAGCAGCTTTCTTT. Encoded protein: CASSVGGQSVAAFF. The full variable domain, in which reference TRBV9 and TRBJ1-1 provide the parts outside the CDR3, is DSGVTQTPKHLITATGQRVTLRCSPRSGDLSVYWYQQSLDQGLQFLIQYYNGEERAKGNILERFSAQQFPDLHSELNLSSLELGDSALYFCASSVGGQSVAAFFGQGTRLTVV.

This chain connects TRBV6-5 to TRBJ2-6, with D possibly TRBD1 on 6 matching bases. This CDR3 is 14 amino acids long. Germline CDR1 MNHEY, CDR2 SVGAGI. The V end lost 8 bases, the J end lost 11 bases, and 19 bases lay between the germline ends. CDR3 residues: CASHEQGRVDVLTF. DNA of the CDR3: TGTGCCAGCCATGAACAGGGAAGGGTCGACGTCCTGACTTTC.

The rearrangement joins TRBV9 to TRBJ1-6; D is unclear. The CDR3 is made up of 19 amino acids. Germline CDR1 is SGDLS and CDR2 is YYNGEE. The V and J ends lost 0 bases and 0 bases respectively, with 16 bases between them. The CDR3 reads CASSVGVFETYSYNSPLHF. The CDR3 DNA follows: TGTGCCAGCAGCGTAGGGGTATTCGAGACTTACTCCTATAATTCACCCCTCCACTTT. The full variable domain, rest sourced from reference TRBV9 and TRBJ1-6, is DSGVTQTPKHLITATGQRVTLRCSPRSGDLSVYWYQQSLDQGLQFLIQYYNGEERAKGNILERFSAQQFPDLHSELNLSSLELGDSALYFCASSVGVFETYSYNSPLHFGNGTRLTVT.